This T cell receptor (beta chain) was recorded in a study of T cell repertoires and HLA-DP antigens. Some clones are missing from TCRdb's copy, which holds only in-frame ones; the method was immunoSEQ multiplex PCR. The table lists 90,000 to 130,000 clones, 80% to 95% of them singletons, with under 0.35% in the top ten. A note on this clone: What it recognizes is unknown.

The CDR3 totals 15 residues. Germline values: CDR1 SGHNT, CDR2 YYREEE (reference sequence). Trimming removed 1 base from V and 10 bases from J; junction bases left unmatched: 7. The clonotype was recovered from a woman between 18 and 29 years old in good health and CMV-seronegative. This chain joins TRBV5-4 and TRBJ2-3; 12 positions agree with TRBD2. The sequencing sample was made of CD4+ T cells from PBMCs. Here the CDR3 reads CASSLRTSGELSQYF. The CDR3 nucleotides read TGTGCCAGCAGCTTGAGGACTAGCGGGGAACTATCGCAGTATTTT.